This entry lists 5 T cell receptor beta chains sequenced from one sample in a study of T cells after yellow fever vaccination. TCRdb processed the 5' RACE reads anew with MiXCR; each CDR3 protein has one entry. The sample gives more than 300,000 distinct CDR3 sequences, about 10% of which show up once; 3% to 4% is in the top ten. Sample: CD4+ T cells sorted from PBMCs, taken 45 days after the yellow fever booster vaccination. The source of these receptors is a man between 18 and 35 years old who received the YFV17D yellow fever vaccine.

This clonotype was counted between two and nine times. The rearrangement joins TRBV29-1 to TRBJ2-5, with a weak D call TRBD1 (6 bases). V dropped 6 bases and J dropped 5 bases, with 19 bases sitting between them. The CDR3 covers 14 residues. The V gene's germline CDR1 is SQVTM and CDR2 ANQGSEA. Here the CDR3 DNA reads TGCAGCGTGAGGGTCTCCAGGGGCGTGGAGACCCAGTACTTC. It is translated as CSVRVSRGVETQYF.

The J gene is TRBJ2-2, the V gene TRBV5-1; D remains ambiguous. The length of the CDR3 is 15 residues. Trimming shortened V by 1 base and J by 6 bases, and 13 bases separated the two germline ends. Germline CDR1 is SGHRS and CDR2 is YFSETQ. CDR3 protein: CASSLLPHGAGELFF. The CDR3 DNA reads TGCGCCAGCAGCTTGTTACCCCATGGAGCCGGGGAGCTGTTTTTT.

This clonotype was counted a few times. The chain couples TRBV5-4 to TRBJ2-7; D could derive from TRBD1 or TRBD2 (5 bases each). V dropped 3 bases and J dropped 7 bases, with 14 bases sitting between them. From germline, CDR1 is SGHNT and CDR2 YYREEE (reference sequence). The CDR3 has 13 amino acids. Here the CDR3 reads CASSSWGRGEQYF. CDR3 DNA: TGTGCCAGCAGCTCGTGGGGCCGGGGAGAGCAGTACTTC.

This clonotype showed up just a few times. The chain combines TRBV6-5 with TRBJ1-4, with unresolved D. CDR3 length equals 12 residues. Germline values: CDR1 MNHEY, CDR2 SVGAGI. Trimming pared 0 bases from V and 8 bases from J, leaving 4 bases between. In DNA, the CDR3 is TGTGCCAGCAGTTACTCGGGGGAAAAACTGTTTTTT. Translating gives CASSYSGEKLFF.

This clonotype was found many times. J is TRBJ2-1 and V is TRBV20-1, with D tentatively TRBD2 (6 bases). The V end lost 3 bases, the J end lost 3 bases, and 15 bases lay between the germline ends. Germline values: CDR1 DFQATT, CDR2 SNEGSKA (reference sequence). The CDR3 has 15 residues. The CDR3 spells CSASPRDGVYNEQFF. In DNA, the CDR3 is TGCAGTGCTAGCCCGCGGGACGGGGTCTACAATGAGCAGTTCTTC.